This entry features one TCR beta chain sequence. The specificity of this receptor is unknown. One base away there is no much larger clone; base qualities are not given. This entry belongs to a study of T cell clones after liver transplantation (dated by TCRdb to the late 2010s). For the study in its entirety: Samples were obtained from ITN030ST, a randomized trial in which withdrawal of immunosuppression was attempted within 2 years of liver transplantation. No induction therapy was given to the subjects, and standard immunosuppression was administered until randomization at 12-24 months post-transplant. As an antigen-independent comparator for the donor-reactive sequences, third party-reactive TCRbeta sequences from pre-transplant MLRs were identified as well. Blood samples were collected pre-transplant, then pre-randomization ahead of withdrawal, and finally post-randomization once withdrawal had either been completed or failed. Three of the eight recipients were HCV-positive; the others were transplanted for non-autoimmune, non-viral indications. A cohort of 8 liver transplant recipients was studied, of whom 3 were classified as tolerant and 5 as non-tolerant. Donor-reactive T cell clones were identified by TCRbeta sequencing after a pre-transplant mixed lymphocyte reaction and then tracked in post-transplant blood. To count as tolerant, a recipient had to stay completely off immunosuppression for at least one year without liver enzymes climbing beyond twice the upper limit of normal. The investigation overall reported the following: Without allograft tissue specimens, donor-reactive T cells may have migrated into the graft rather than being deleted. Low numbers of available donor cells limited the measurable donor-reactive repertoire in two subjects. A greater decline was seen for donor-reactive sequences than for third party-reactive sequences, suggesting partial antigen-specific deletion unrelated to withdrawal success. The conclusions were considered preliminary, being limited by small, heterogeneous patient numbers and non-standardized post-transplant time points. In most of the 8 subjects, circulating donor-reactive CD4 TCRbeta sequences decreased significantly after transplant, regardless of tolerance or HCV status. When repertoire turnover was taken into account, detection of donor-reactive sequences was significantly reduced in 7 of 8 subjects for CD4 and in 8 of 8 subjects for CD8.

Thawed unstimulated PBMCs were stained for CD3, CD4 and CD8 and FACS-sorted into CD3+CD4+ and CD3+CD8+ populations. All 8 studied subjects were randomized to withdrawal of immunosuppression. The Qiagen DNeasy Blood and Tissue Kit was used to isolate genomic DNA. High-throughput TCRbeta CDR3 sequencing of frozen genomic DNA was performed by immunoSEQ, including PCR amplification, mapping, bias correction and internal controls. On the study's bioinformatics: Productive rearrangements were retained, and unique TCRbeta sequences were defined by the CDR3 nucleotide sequence together with the V and J gene. For classification of a sequence as donor-reactive, at least 5-fold expansion in CFSE-low cells relative to unstimulated pre-transplant cells and a frequency of at least 0.01% were required. Minimum frequency thresholds were set for each subject on the basis of the unstimulated sample with the lowest template count, so that a detection power of at least 90% was ensured. Jensen-Shannon divergence between the top 1000 TCRbeta sequences post-transplant and pre-transplant was used to measure repertoire turnover. Two-sided Fisher's exact tests were used to test for changes in the detection of donor-reactive sequences. The immuneACCESS repertoire file appears here via TCRdb, limited to in-frame rearrangements. These files lack a portion of the clones; in checked studies, under half of the deficit traces to unresolved V genes, and the cause of the others is not known. V, J and clone size reflect that table, while D and trimming were determined from the DNA. Across this sample there are tens of thousands of clones, with under 90% seen only once. 0.65% to 0.85% of the sample goes to the ten largest clones.

This clonotype was obtained from a human patient who received a liver transplant. Some T cells may originate with the graft donor following a transplant. Sequenced material: CD4+ T cells from blood, taken 12 months after liver transplant.

The DNA is TGTGCCAGCAGGCCACAGGCCGGGGAGCTGTTTTTT. Translated, it gives CASRPQAGELFF. Recombination connected TRBV28 to TRBJ2-2, with TRBD1 perhaps the D gene, on 5 matching bases. The V and J ends are trimmed by 6 bases and 6 bases, leaving 8 bases between them. Via the germline V gene, CDR1 is MDHEN and CDR2 SYDVKM. Spanning cysteine to phenylalanine, the CDR3 consists of 12 amino acids. Only CDR3 DNA remains: 36 bases, in frame from the first base.